Below are 9 T cell receptor beta chains sequenced from a single sample in a study of shared clonotypes between healthy human individuals. Method: immunoSEQ multiplex PCR; TCRdb's copy keeps in-frame clones and lacks some. The sample includes 2 million to 2.5 million clones, more than 85% of them seen just once. Sequencing used naive CD4+ T cells from PBMCs. Subset noted: CD45RA+ positively selected. The receptors stem from a man younger than 35 in good health. Some clones in this sample may be carry-over from other donors' samples.

The genes are TRBV10-3 and TRBJ2-1; no firm D call. Germline V lookup: CDR1 ENHRY, CDR2 SYGVKD. There are 13 residues in the CDR3. Trimming cost V 5 bases and J 7 bases, with 12 bases left between them. The CDR3 loop reads CAISLRPPNEQFF. The CDR3, as DNA: TGTGCCATCAGTCTTAGACCACCGAATGAGCAGTTCTTC.

This chain connects TRBV6-5 to TRBJ2-3, with D uncertain. The CDR3 is 13 amino acids. Germline loops: CDR1 MNHEY, CDR2 SVGAGI. V lost 4 bases to trimming and J lost 6 bases, with 11 bases between them. In DNA, the CDR3 is TGTGCCAGCAGTTTAGTGTCTGTCGATACGCAGTATTTT. Translated, it gives CASSLVSVDTQYF.

V usage is TRBV18 and J usage is TRBJ1-4; D remains ambiguous. V lost 4 bases and J 8 bases, leaving 17 bases between the germline ends. This CDR3 comprises 15 residues. Germline-derived CDR1 and CDR2 are KGHSH and LQKENI. The CDR3 coding sequence is TGTGCCAGCTCACTCGGGGATTCCCGTGAAGAAAAACTGTTTTTT. Encoded protein: CASSLGDSREEKLFF.

V usage is TRBV18 and J usage is TRBJ2-5; 10 bases map to TRBD2. This CDR3 has 16 amino acids. V lost 3 bases and J lost 7; bases outside the gene matches: 11. Germline-derived CDR1 and CDR2 are KGHSH and LQKENI. The CDR3 DNA sequence: TGTGCCAGCTCACCCTGGACTAGCGGAGGGGGCCCGACCCAGTACTTC. This codes for CASSPWTSGGGPTQYF.

The chain combines TRBV4-2 with TRBJ1-3; possibly TRBD1 for D (6 bases). Germline CDR1 LGHNA, CDR2 YNFKEQ. The germline V and J ends were trimmed by 5 bases and 2 bases, with 22 bases remaining between them. The CDR3 length is 18 residues. CDR3 sequence reads: CASSEDTGNGMAGNTIYF. CDR3 bases: TGTGCCAGCAGCGAGGACACAGGGAATGGAATGGCTGGAAACACCATATATTTT.

This clone has only one observation. The genes are TRBV5-1 and TRBJ2-1, with TRBD2 matching 8 bases. Trimming removed 4 bases from V and 3 bases from J; junction bases left unmatched: 3. CDR1 SGHRS and CDR2 YFSETQ come from the germline V gene. The CDR3 is 14 amino acids. CDR3 in amino acids: CASSREGIYNEQFF. The CDR3 coding sequence is TGCGCCAGCAGCCGGGAGGGCATCTACAATGAGCAGTTCTTC.

The chain couples TRBV11-2 to TRBJ2-7, with 8 bases fitting TRBD2. In germline, CDR1 is SGHAT, CDR2 FQNNGV. The CDR3 sequence is 15 residues long. Trimming took 1 base from V and 7 from J; bases not matched to a gene: 9. Here the CDR3 reads CASSLAGGPLLEQYF. For the CDR3, the DNA is TGTGCCAGCAGCTTAGCGGGAGGGCCTCTACTGGAGCAGTACTTC.

The V gene is TRBV7-9, the J gene TRBJ2-7; 10 nucleotides line up with TRBD2. Losses at the gene ends were 1 base for V and 8 bases for J; bases not matched to a gene: 2. This CDR3 region has 13 residues. Germline V CDR1 and CDR2: SEHNR, FQNEAQ (reference sequence). This CDR3 is CASSLGTSGKQYF. The DNA of the CDR3 is TGTGCCAGCAGCTTAGGGACTAGCGGTAAGCAGTACTTC.

This chain connects TRBV9 to TRBJ2-1, with TRBD1 matching over 7 bases. The germline V gene has CDR1 SGDLS and CDR2 YYNGEE. The CDR3 loop spans 15 amino acids. J lost 3 bases, V lost 0 bases, and 3 bases had no gene match. CDR3 coding DNA: TGTGCCAGCAGCGTAGACCCAGGGGGCTACAATGAGCAGTTCTTC. This sequence encodes CASSVDPGGYNEQFF.